Following are 28 T cell receptor beta chains from one sample sequenced in a study of blood T cell repertoires in COVID-19. Profiling relied on immunoSEQ multiplex PCR, and the TCRdb table lists in-frame clones only, not all of them. The table shows 300,000 to 350,000 clones, with 87% occurring only once. Sequencing was carried out using peripheral blood. These receptors were obtained from a young man with COVID-19, enrolled during active disease.

V is TRBV9 and J is TRBJ2-2, with 9 positions matching TRBD2. The CDR3 sequence is 14 residues long. V shed 2 bases, J shed 5 bases, and the junction held 1 base outside the gene matches. The germline gives CDR1 SGDLS, CDR2 YYNGEE. The CDR3: CASSVLAGTGELFF. In DNA, the CDR3 is TGTGCCAGCAGCGTGCTAGCGGGGACCGGGGAGCTGTTTTTT. The full variable domain, in which reference TRBV9 and TRBJ2-2 provide the parts outside the CDR3, is DSGVTQTPKHLITATGQRVTLRCSPRSGDLSVYWYQQSLDQGLQFLIQYYNGEERAKGNILERFSAQQFPDLHSELNLSSLELGDSALYFCASSVLAGTGELFFGEGSRLTVL.

This clone was counted at least ten times. The gene calls are TRBV30 and TRBJ2-7; a possible D gene is TRBD2 (6 bases). V lost 0 bases and J lost 9, with 15 bases in between. CDR1 is GTSNPN, CDR2 SVGIG, per germline (reference sequence). The CDR3 contains 13 residues. The CDR3 region is CAWSVSAGGAQYF. In DNA, the CDR3 is TGTGCCTGGAGTGTATCGGCGGGCGGGGCGCAGTACTTC.

The chain combines TRBV5-4 with TRBJ2-1; 11 positions agree with TRBD2. The CDR3 has 16 amino acids. Trimming at V came to 2 bases and at J to 0 bases, leaving 1 base not matched to a gene. Germline lookup yields CDR1 SGHNT and CDR2 YYREEE (reference sequence). The CDR3 DNA is TGTGCCAGCAGCTTCGGGACTAGCGGCTCCTACAATGAGCAGTTCTTC. The encoded protein is CASSFGTSGSYNEQFF.

The CDR3 sequence is CAWSVPGLSGNTIYF. The CDR3 DNA is TGTGCCTGGAGTGTACCAGGGCTGTCCGGAAACACCATATATTTT. The chain has TRBV30 and TRBJ1-3, with a weak D call TRBD1 (5 bases). Trimming cost V 0 bases and J 4 bases, with 13 bases left between them. This CDR3 comprises 15 residues. The V gene's germline CDR1 is GTSNPN and CDR2 SVGIG (reference sequence). Complete variable domain (other parts from reference TRBV30 and TRBJ1-3): SQTIHQWPATLVQPVGSPLSLECTVEGTSNPNLYWYRQAAGRGLQLLFYSVGIGQISSEVPQNLSASRPQDRQFILSSKKLLLSDSGFYLCAWSVPGLSGNTIYFGEGSWLTVV.

The chain joins TRBV2 to TRBJ1-5, with D possibly TRBD1 on 5 matching bases. The CDR3 runs 15 residues. V dropped 4 bases and J dropped 0 bases, with 10 bases sitting between them. The germline gives CDR1 SNHLY, CDR2 FYNNEI. The CDR3: CASSVSGNSNQPQHF. CDR3 DNA sequence: TGTGCCAGCAGTGTTTCAGGGAATAGCAATCAGCCCCAGCATTTT.

The rearrangement uses TRBV19 and TRBJ2-5, with TRBD1 matching over 8 bases. The length of the CDR3 is 14 residues. The trim removed 10 bases at V and 2 bases at J, leaving 9 bases unmatched. CDR1 and CDR2 (germline): LNHDA, SQIVND (reference sequence). The CDR3 nucleotides read TGTGCCAACTGCAGGGGGCGTCTACAAGAGACCCAGTACTTC. Translating it yields CANCRGRLQETQYF. The variable domain in full, completed from reference TRBV19 and TRBJ2-5, reads DGGITQSPKYLFRKEGQNVTLSCEQNLNHDAMYWYRQDPGQGLRLIYYSQIVNDFQKGDIAEGYSVSREKKESFPLTVTSAQKNPTAFYLCANCRGRLQETQYFGPGTRLLVL.

The rearrangement joins TRBV28 to TRBJ2-7; 9 nucleotides agree with TRBD1. CDR1 MDHEN and CDR2 SYDVKM come from the germline V gene. J gave up 9 bases and V 6 bases, and 9 bases lay outside the gene matches. This CDR3 is 13 amino acids long. The CDR3 loop is CASSSSGTGTQYF. The CDR3 DNA reads TGTGCCAGCAGCTCTTCCGGGACAGGGACGCAGTACTTC.

The chain uses TRBV3-1 (or the pseudogene TRBV3-2) and TRBJ1-2; weak D call: TRBD1 (6 bases). The CDR3 contains 15 residues. CDR1 and CDR2 (germline): LGHDT, YNNKEL (reference sequence). V gave up 4 bases and J gave up 5 bases, with 17 bases separating them. Here the CDR3 reads CASSRSGTRTYGYTF. For the CDR3, the DNA is TGTGCCAGCAGCCGCTCCGGGACACGAACATATGGCTACACCTTC.

The CDR3 DNA is TGTGCCAGCACCTACAGATACACTGAAGCTTTCTTT. This encodes CASTYRYTEAFF. V gene TRBV28 combines with J gene TRBJ1-1; D is uncertain. The germline V gene has CDR1 MDHEN and CDR2 SYDVKM. Trimming shortened V by 7 bases and J by 3 bases, and 9 bases separated the two germline ends. The length of the CDR3 is 12 residues.

The rearrangement uses TRBV18 and TRBJ2-7, with D perhaps TRBD2 (6 bases). The CDR3 extends over 16 amino acids. V was shortened by 0 bases and J by 3 bases, with 15 bases between the two germline ends. Germline assignment: CDR1 KGHSH and CDR2 LQKENI. CDR3 residues: CASSPPIQGGLYEQYF. Here the CDR3 DNA reads TGTGCCAGCTCACCACCGATCCAGGGAGGCCTCTACGAGCAGTACTTC.

The rearrangement uses TRBV3-1 (or the pseudogene TRBV3-2) and TRBJ2-7; tentatively, D is TRBD2 (6 bases). CDR3 length equals 15 residues. Germline CDR1 LGHDT, CDR2 YNNKEL (reference sequence). V gave up 4 bases and J gave up 3 bases, with 16 bases separating them. The CDR3 loop reads CASSRTPGVDYEQYF. The CDR3 nucleotides are TGTGCCAGCAGCCGAACCCCGGGGGTCGACTACGAGCAGTACTTC.

The rearrangement links TRBV10-3 to TRBJ2-2, with TRBD2 as a possible D gene (6 bases). V was pared by 10 bases and J by 1 base, with 13 bases between. Germline V CDR1 and CDR2: ENHRY, SYGVKD. The CDR3 has 14 amino acids. The CDR3 coding sequence is TGTGCCAGCGAGGGACTCTTGAACACCGGGGAGCTGTTTTTT. Translating gives CASEGLLNTGELFF.

In its sample, this clone was seen once. This rearrangement joins TRBV6-5 to TRBJ2-1; TRBD2 matches at 7 bases. CDR1 and CDR2 from the germline V gene are MNHEY and SVGAGI. CDR3 size: 15 residues. V dropped 2 bases and J dropped 8; count of bases not matched to a gene: 9. CDR3 coding DNA: TGTGCCAGCAGTTACGGGCAAGGGGAGGGAGATGAGCAGTTCTTC. Translating it yields CASSYGQGEGDEQFF.

CDR3 nucleotide sequence: TGTGCCACCGCTAGACCCTACCAAGAGACCCAGTACTTC. It encodes CATARPYQETQYF. This sequence joins TRBV15 and TRBJ2-5; unclear D gene. The V end was cut by 8 bases, the J end by 0 bases, with 10 bases between. Germline CDR1 is LNHNV and CDR2 is YYDKDF (reference sequence). This CDR3 contains 13 residues.

The chain combines TRBV18 with TRBJ1-2; the match to TRBD1 covers 9 bases. J was trimmed by 3 bases and V by 0 bases; bases with no gene match: 14. Germline assignment: CDR1 KGHSH and CDR2 LQKENI. The CDR3 is 19 amino acids. This CDR3 reads CASSPPNRDRVNSDYGYTF. The DNA for the CDR3 is TGTGCCAGCTCACCACCCAACCGGGACAGGGTAAATTCTGACTATGGCTACACCTTC.

The chain uses TRBV3-1 (or the pseudogene TRBV3-2) and TRBJ1-5, with TRBD1 identical over 10 bases. Germline CDR1 reads LGHDT; CDR2 reads YNNKEL (reference sequence). J gave up 7 bases and V 4 bases, and 7 bases lay outside the gene matches. The CDR3 extends over 15 amino acids. In DNA form, the CDR3 reads TGTGCCAGCAGCCGATCGACAGGGGGCGGGCAGCCCCAGCATTTT. Its translation: CASSRSTGGGQPQHF.

This sequence joins TRBV3-1 (or the pseudogene TRBV3-2) and TRBJ2-7; 13 bases map to TRBD2. Trimming cost V 0 bases and J 3 bases; bases outside gene matches: 8. The CDR3 has 18 amino acids. CDR1 and CDR2 (germline): LGHDT, YNNKEL (reference sequence). The CDR3 DNA is TGTGCCAGCAGCCAAGAGGAACTTGGACTAGCGGGAGACTACGAGCAGTACTTC. Protein: CASSQEELGLAGDYEQYF.

There are a few counts of this clone. The chain carries TRBV18 and TRBJ1-6, with a possible D match to TRBD1 (5 bases). There are 13 residues in the CDR3. The V gene lost 3 bases and the J gene lost 10 bases, with 10 bases spanning the gap. Germline CDR1 reads KGHSH; CDR2 reads LQKENI. The CDR3 is CASSPGEGSPLHF. The CDR3 nucleotides read TGTGCCAGCTCACCGGGGGAGGGGTCACCCCTCCACTTT.

This chain links TRBV28 with TRBJ2-7; D is perhaps TRBD1 (5 bases). The CDR3 has 13 amino acids. V lost 6 bases, J lost 3 bases, and 12 bases lay in between. Germline CDR1 reads MDHEN; CDR2 reads SYDVKM. CDR3 nucleotides: TGTGCCAGCAGCCTAGGACAAGGCTACGAGCAGTACTTC. It encodes CASSLGQGYEQYF.

V gene TRBV9 combines with J gene TRBJ2-1; no clear D. This CDR3 has 15 residues. V lost 0 bases and J 2 bases, leaving 9 bases between the germline ends. CDR1 SGDLS and CDR2 YYNGEE come from the germline V gene. The CDR3 here is CASSVAPRAYNEQFF. The CDR3 DNA reads TGTGCCAGCAGCGTAGCTCCCCGAGCCTACAATGAGCAGTTCTTC.

This chain joins TRBV7-2 and TRBJ1-1; D call uncertain. The germline CDR1 and CDR2 sequences are SGHTA and FQGNSA. The CDR3 is 12 residues long. Trimming shortened V by 3 bases and J by 5 bases, and 7 bases separated the two germline ends. The CDR3, as DNA: TGTGCCAGCAGCTTTGGGAGGACTGAAGCTTTCTTT. This translates into CASSFGRTEAFF. The variable domain in full, completed from reference TRBV7-2 and TRBJ1-1, reads GAGVSQSPSNKVTEKGKDVELRCDPISGHTALYWYRQSLGQGLEFLIYFQGNSAPDKSGLPSDRFSAERTGGSVSTLTIQRTQQEDSAVYLCASSFGRTEAFFGQGTRLTVV.

The V and J genes are TRBV2 and TRBJ1-2; D is unclear. Germline values: CDR1 SNHLY, CDR2 FYNNEI. This CDR3 region has 13 residues. V lost 0 bases and J 4 bases, leaving 6 bases between the germline ends. CDR3 sequence reads: CASSEAGSYGYTF. CDR3 nucleotides: TGTGCCAGCAGTGAAGCTGGCAGCTATGGCTACACCTTC.

The chain has TRBV15 and TRBJ1-2; D remains unclear. Trimming took off 0 bases at V and 7 bases at J, with 12 bases between the two ends. CDR1 LNHNV and CDR2 YYDKDF come from the germline V gene (reference sequence). This CDR3 is built from 14 residues. The CDR3 region is CATSRDSGVRGYTF. CDR3 DNA sequence: TGTGCCACCAGCAGAGATTCCGGGGTACGTGGCTACACCTTC.

The V and J genes are TRBV11-3 and TRBJ2-6; TRBD1 aligns across 8 bases. V was pared by 1 base and J by 1 base, with 9 bases of the junction left unmatched. The CDR3 is 19 residues long. Germline CDR1 SGHNT, CDR2 YENEEA. CDR3: CASSLGGTGGRSGANVLTF. The DNA for the CDR3 is TGTGCCAGCAGCTTAGGGGGAACAGGGGGTAGATCTGGGGCCAACGTCCTGACTTTC.

The chain employs TRBV5-1 and TRBJ2-1; the D gene is possibly TRBD1 (7 bases). The V end lost 2 bases, the J end lost 6 bases, and 9 bases lay between the germline ends. This CDR3 is built from 13 residues. Germline CDR1 SGHRS, CDR2 YFSETQ. The DNA of the CDR3 is TGCGCCAGCAGCTTTCAGGGGGGCAATGAGCAGTTCTTC. Encoded protein: CASSFQGGNEQFF. Together with reference TRBV5-1 and TRBJ2-1, the CDR3 gives the full variable domain: KAGVTQTPRYLIKTRGQQVTLSCSPISGHRSVSWYQQTPGQGLQFLFEYFSETQRNKGNFPGRFSGRQFSNSRSEMNVSTLELGDSALYLCASSFQGGNEQFFGPGTRLTVL.

The gene calls are TRBV5-6 and TRBJ1-1, with a tentative D call TRBD1 (5 bases). V was pared by 1 base and J by 1 base, with 11 bases between. This CDR3 is built from 15 residues. Germline V gene sequence: CDR1 SGHDT, CDR2 YYEEEE. The CDR3 bases are TGTGCCAGCAGCTTGAATCCAGGGAAGAACACTGAAGCTTTCTTT. This gives the protein CASSLNPGKNTEAFF. The full variable domain, with the rest looked up from reference TRBV5-6 and TRBJ1-1, is DAGVTQSPTHLIKTRGQQVTLRCSPKSGHDTVSWYQQALGQGPQFIFQYYEEEERQRGNFPDRFSGHQFPNYSSELNVNALLLGDSALYLCASSLNPGKNTEAFFGQGTRLTVV.

V is TRBV5-1 and J is TRBJ2-7; 10 bases match TRBD1. CDR1 and CDR2 (germline): SGHRS, YFSETQ. This CDR3 has 20 amino acids. J gave up 3 bases and V 2 bases, and 20 bases lay outside the gene matches. The CDR3 reads CASSFTTGGEGSGLYYEQYF. The CDR3 DNA reads TGCGCCAGCAGCTTTACGACAGGGGGCGAGGGGTCTGGACTCTACTACGAGCAGTACTTC.

The chain employs TRBV27 and TRBJ2-3, with 14 nucleotides matching TRBD2. V lost 2 bases and J lost 5; bases outside the gene matches: 6. The germline CDR1 and CDR2 sequences are MNHEY and SMNVEV (reference sequence). The CDR3 runs 17 residues. The CDR3 here is CASSLRGTSGSKDTQYF. As DNA, the CDR3 is TGTGCCAGCAGTTTAAGAGGGACTAGCGGGAGTAAAGATACGCAGTATTTT.